This TCR beta chain was sequenced for a study of shared clonotypes between healthy human individuals (dated by TCRdb to the early 2020s). Concerning the study at large: The cohort comprised a couple of women and a few men aged 18 to 49 years. Different laboratories and diverse techniques were used to prepare libraries and sequence TCR repertoires, to increase sequencing depth and limit assay-specific biases. The study deeply sequenced blood TCR repertoires of five healthy adults to estimate repertoire size and the extent of clonotype sharing between individuals. Between about 0.94 and 10 billion PBMCs per donor were obtained by leukapheresis. For each donor, CD4 naive and CD4 memory were each given three plates, CD8 naive was given two plates, and CD8 memory was given one plate.

TCR CDR3 regions were amplified from genomic DNA by multiplex PCR using the deep immunoSEQ assay. Extracted genomic DNA from each cell subset was distributed evenly across all wells of several immunoSEQ 96-well plates, and each plate was treated as a replicate. For sorted subsets, roughly 200 ng of genomic DNA, equivalent to around 31,000 T cell genomes, went into each replicate PCR. The purified libraries were quantified using a Qubit 3.0 fluorometer, sized with a Bioanalyzer 2100, and then quantified again using the KAPA Library Quantification kit. Every immunoSEQ 96-well plate was sequenced on a dedicated single-read 150-cycle Illumina NextSeq 550 flow cell. The original methods were these. Because only junctional sequences without quality scores were contained in the immunoSEQ output, filtering matching that applied to full-length reads could not be performed. To assign V/J genes and CDR3, sequences were annotated using PyIR, a Python wrapper for IgBLAST v1.9, with IMGT germline references. Reads were removed for weak V/J assignments (E-value above 1e-6), missing CDR3, stop codons, out-of-frame junctions, or ambiguous translated residues. A V3J clonotype was defined by an identical inferred V gene, J gene, and CDR3 amino acid sequence. To compute the percentage overlap between repertoires, the number of shared unique clonotypes was divided by the size of the smaller repertoire. Repertoire richness was assessed with RTK rarefaction, the Chao1 estimator, and Recon v2.1 estimates of unobserved clonotypes. OLGA was used to compute generation probabilities for all TCRbeta clonotypes that the gDNA method yielded from a few donors. TCRdb limited this immuneACCESS table to in-frame rearrangements with V and J called. A share of clones is missing; checked studies link under half to unresolved V genes, and the rest is unexplained. V and J calls and clone size are given by that table; D and trimming were obtained from the DNA. Here the sample has approximately 1.5 million clones; nearly 99% occur a single time. The top ten clonotypes cover about 0.4% of the sample.

This clone appeared a single time. Its antigen target is currently unknown. Base qualities are not provided; no much larger clone lies one nucleotide away. The paper's findings and limits, for the study overall: Pairwise subsampling led to the expectation that sequencing depth would affect the degree of clonotype sharing among donors. Sampling was restricted to blood, and TCR repertoires in tissue are likely to differ from TCR repertoires in blood. About 5% of naive CD4, 3% to 3.5% of naive CD8, roughly 2.4% of memory CD4, and 0.4% of memory CD8 clonotypes were shared across four donors. Compared with non-shared clonotypes, clonotypes shared by all four sorted-subset donors had higher generation probabilities. Naive subsets generally had larger estimated clonotype richness than memory subsets did. Incomplete sequencing was indicated by rarefaction of sorted-subset datasets, despite the large sequencing depth. The small number of donors limited the genetic and exposure-history diversity represented.

The donors were healthy, HIV-negative adults with no recently reported acute infections or vaccinations. Every donor was a Caucasian adult living in Nashville, Tennessee, USA. CD4+ T cells were enriched through magnetic negative selection, after which naive cells were positively selected on CD45RA and the remaining negative fraction served as the memory subset. Blood was collected by leukapheresis, and PBMCs were isolated by Ficoll-Histopaque density gradient centrifugation and then cryopreserved in liquid nitrogen vapor phase. Purity and quantity of every magnetically sorted T cell population were checked by analytical flow cytometry. Genomic DNA was isolated from each sorted fraction and quantified by UV absorbance on a Nanodrop 2000c. The receptor was isolated from a young man in good health. What was sequenced was naive CD4+ T cells sorted from blood. The sample's cell subset or site label, in plain terms: CD45RA+ positively selected.

CDR3 region: CASSLFPASGANVLTF. In nucleotides, the sequence is TGCGCCAGCAGCTTGTTTCCCGCCTCTGGGGCCAACGTCCTGACTTTC. The chain employs TRBV5-1 and TRBJ2-6, with the D gene call left open. In the germline V gene, CDR1 corresponds to SGHRS and CDR2 to YFSETQ. The junction shows trimming of 1 base on V and 0 bases on J, plus 8 bases between the germline ends. From its cysteine to its phenylalanine, the CDR3 spans 16 amino acids. Just the 48-base CDR3 DNA is kept, in frame starting at base 1. Where the CDR3 stops, the reference TRBV5-1 and TRBJ2-6 genes take over; the full variable domain is KAGVTQTPRYLIKTRGQQVTLSCSPISGHRSVSWYQQTPGQGLQFLFEYFSETQRNKGNFPGRFSGRQFSNSRSEMNVSTLELGDSALYLCASSLFPASGANVLTFGAGSRLTVL.